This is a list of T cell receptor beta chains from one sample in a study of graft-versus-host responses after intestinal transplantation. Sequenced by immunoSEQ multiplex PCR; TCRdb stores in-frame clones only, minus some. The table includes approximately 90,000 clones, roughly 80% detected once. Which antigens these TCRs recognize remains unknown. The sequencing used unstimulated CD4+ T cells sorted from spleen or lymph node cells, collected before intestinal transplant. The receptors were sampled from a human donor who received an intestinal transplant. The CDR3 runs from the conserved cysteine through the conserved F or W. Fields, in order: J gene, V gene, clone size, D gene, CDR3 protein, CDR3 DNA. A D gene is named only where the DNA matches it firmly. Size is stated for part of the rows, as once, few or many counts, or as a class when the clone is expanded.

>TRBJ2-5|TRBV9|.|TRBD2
CASSASGGRTETQYF
TGTGCCAGCAGCGCTAGCGGGGGGCGAACAGAGACCCAGTACTTC
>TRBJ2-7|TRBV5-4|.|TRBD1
CASSTTGDIGYEQYF
TGTGCCAGCAGCACTACAGGGGATATTGGCTACGAGCAGTACTTC
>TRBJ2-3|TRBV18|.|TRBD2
CASSPRGSGGADTQYF
TGTGCCAGCTCACCCCGGGGAAGCGGGGGGGCAGATACGCAGTATTTT
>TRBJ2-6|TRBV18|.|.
CASSHLTTGSSGANVLTF
TGTGCCAGCTCACATCTCACCACAGGTAGCTCTGGGGCCAACGTCCTGACTTTC
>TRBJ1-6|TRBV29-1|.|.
CSVRRGTNSPLHF
TGCAGCGTTCGAAGGGGAACCAATTCACCCCTCCACTTT
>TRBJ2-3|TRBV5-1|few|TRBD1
CASRTGQVTDTQYF
TGCGCCAGCAGGACGGGACAGGTGACAGATACGCAGTATTTT
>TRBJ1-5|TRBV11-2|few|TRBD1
CASSSNTRTGGFNQPQHF
TGTGCCAGCAGCTCCAACACCCGGACAGGGGGGTTCAATCAGCCCCAGCATTTT
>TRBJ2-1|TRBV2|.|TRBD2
CASSVRSGGASEQFF
TGTGCCAGCAGTGTTCGTAGCGGGGGGGCCTCTGAGCAGTTCTTC
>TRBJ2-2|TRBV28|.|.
CASMAVVYRELFF
TGTGCCAGCATGGCGGTGGTGTACCGGGAGCTGTTTTTT
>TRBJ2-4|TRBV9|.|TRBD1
CASSGGTGAKNIQYF
TGTGCCAGCAGCGGGGGGACAGGGGCCAAAAACATTCAGTACTTC
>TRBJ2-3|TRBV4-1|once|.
CASSQGSGRSDTQYF
TGCGCCAGCAGCCAAGGGTCAGGGCGGTCAGATACGCAGTATTTT
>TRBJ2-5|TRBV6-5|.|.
CASSYFGLGGQETQYF
TGTGCCAGCAGTTACTTCGGGTTGGGTGGCCAAGAGACCCAGTACTTC
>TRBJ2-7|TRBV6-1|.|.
CASSENRIYEQYF
TGTGCCAGCAGTGAAAACAGGATCTACGAGCAGTACTTC
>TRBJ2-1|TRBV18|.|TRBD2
CASSTSGGYNEQFF
TGTGCCAGCTCGACTAGCGGGGGATACAATGAGCAGTTCTTC
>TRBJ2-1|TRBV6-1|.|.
CASSEGPKGRRFEQFF
TGTGCCAGCAGTGAGGGGCCGAAAGGTCGGCGTTTTGAGCAGTTCTTC
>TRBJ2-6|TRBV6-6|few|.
CASSSVGGGVLTF
TGTGCCAGCAGCTCTGTGGGGGGAGGCGTCCTGACTTTC
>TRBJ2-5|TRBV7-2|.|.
CASIRGGGPQETQYF
TGTGCCAGCATCCGAGGGGGGGGGCCGCAAGAGACCCAGTACTTC
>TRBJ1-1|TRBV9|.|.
CASSAETGEYTEAFF
TGTGCCAGCAGCGCAGAGACGGGGGAGTACACTGAAGCTTTCTTT
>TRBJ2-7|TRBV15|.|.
CATGSRAGYEQYF
TGTGCCACCGGTAGCAGGGCCGGGTACGAGCAGTACTTC
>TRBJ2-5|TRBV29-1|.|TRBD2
CSVAGGETQYF
TGCAGCGTAGCGGGGGGCGAGACCCAGTACTTC
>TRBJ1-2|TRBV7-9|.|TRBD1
CASSRDSGGGYTF
TGTGCCAGCAGCAGGGACAGCGGCGGGGGCTACACCTTC
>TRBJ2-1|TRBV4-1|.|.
CASSQDWVLWTENNEQFF
TGCGCCAGCAGCCAAGATTGGGTTCTTTGGACAGAAAACAATGAGCAGTTCTTC
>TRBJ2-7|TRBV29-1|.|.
CSVEPGPNEQYF
TGCAGCGTTGAACCGGGTCCGAACGAGCAGTACTTC
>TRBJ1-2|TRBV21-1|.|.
CASSKATGGHGYTF
TGTGCCAGCAGCAAAGCCACAGGGGGCCATGGCTACACCTTC
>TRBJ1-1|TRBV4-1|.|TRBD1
CASSQTGEAEAFF
TGCGCCAGCAGCCAGACAGGGGAAGCTGAAGCTTTCTTT
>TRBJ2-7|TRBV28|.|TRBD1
CASSSGTGIEQYF
TGTGCCAGCAGTTCCGGGACAGGGATCGAGCAGTACTTC
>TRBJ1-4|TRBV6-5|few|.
CASSYSWARNEKLFF
TGTGCCAGCAGTTACTCTTGGGCCCGTAATGAAAAACTGTTTTTT
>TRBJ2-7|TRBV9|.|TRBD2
CASSPRGGIHEQYF
TGTGCCAGCAGCCCTCGCGGGGGAATCCACGAGCAGTACTTC
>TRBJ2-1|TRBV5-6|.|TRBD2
CASSPGTSGNNEQFF
TGTGCCAGCAGCCCCGGGACTAGCGGGAACAATGAGCAGTTCTTC
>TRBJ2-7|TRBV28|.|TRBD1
CASRQPGQGDEQYF
TGTGCCAGCAGGCAGCCGGGACAGGGGGACGAGCAGTACTTC
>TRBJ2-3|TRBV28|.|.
CASSRDNADTQYF
TGTGCCAGCAGCCGGGACAACGCGGATACGCAGTATTTT
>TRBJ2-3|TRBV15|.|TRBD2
CATSRDRLAEVDTQYF
TGTGCCACCAGCAGAGATAGGCTAGCGGAGGTAGATACGCAGTATTTT
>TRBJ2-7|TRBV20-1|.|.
CSARVADEQYF
TGCAGTGCTAGAGTAGCGGACGAGCAGTACTTC
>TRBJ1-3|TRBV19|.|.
CASKDRNTGNTIYF
TGTGCCAGTAAAGACAGGAACACTGGAAACACCATATATTTT
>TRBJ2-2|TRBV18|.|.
CASSPPGQLGTGELFF
TGTGCCAGCTCACCACCCGGACAGTTGGGGACCGGGGAGCTGTTTTTT
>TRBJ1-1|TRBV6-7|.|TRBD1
CARITGAMNTEAFF
TGTGCCAGGATAACAGGGGCCATGAACACTGAAGCTTTCTTT
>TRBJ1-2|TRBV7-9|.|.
CASSPYGQSYGYTF
TGTGCCAGCAGCCCCTACGGACAGAGCTATGGCTACACCTTC
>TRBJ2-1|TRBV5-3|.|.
CARSHPLWGRSYNEQFF
TGTGCCAGAAGCCACCCTTTATGGGGGCGCTCCTACAATGAGCAGTTCTTC
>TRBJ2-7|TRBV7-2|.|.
CASSLYFRDYEQYF
TGTGCCAGCAGCTTGTATTTCAGGGACTACGAGCAGTACTTC
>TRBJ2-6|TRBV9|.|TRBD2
CASSVISGLSSGANVLTF
TGTGCCAGCAGCGTAATTTCGGGACTATCGTCTGGGGCCAACGTCCTGACTTTC
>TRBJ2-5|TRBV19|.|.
CASSTAFSGTGDETQYF
TGTGCCAGTAGTACCGCGTTTTCCGGGACTGGAGATGAGACCCAGTACTTC
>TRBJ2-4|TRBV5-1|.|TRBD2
CASSLLAGAKNIQYF
TGCGCCAGCAGCCTACTAGCGGGAGCCAAAAACATTCAGTACTTC
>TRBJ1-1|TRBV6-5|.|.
CASSYVSNTEAFF
TGTGCCAGCAGTTACGTCTCGAACACTGAAGCTTTCTTT